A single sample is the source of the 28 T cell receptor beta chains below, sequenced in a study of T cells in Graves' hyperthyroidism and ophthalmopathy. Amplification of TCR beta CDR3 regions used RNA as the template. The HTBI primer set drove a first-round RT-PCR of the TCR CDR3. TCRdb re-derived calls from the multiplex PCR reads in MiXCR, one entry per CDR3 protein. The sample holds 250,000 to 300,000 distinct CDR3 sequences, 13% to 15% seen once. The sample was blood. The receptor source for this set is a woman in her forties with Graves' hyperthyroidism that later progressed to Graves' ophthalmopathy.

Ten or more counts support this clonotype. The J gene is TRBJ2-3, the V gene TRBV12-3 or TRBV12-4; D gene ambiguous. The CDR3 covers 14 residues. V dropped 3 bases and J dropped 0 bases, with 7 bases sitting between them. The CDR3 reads CASSFPDSTDTQYF. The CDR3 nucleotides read TGTGCCAGCAGTTTTCCCGACAGCACAGATACGCAGTATTTT.

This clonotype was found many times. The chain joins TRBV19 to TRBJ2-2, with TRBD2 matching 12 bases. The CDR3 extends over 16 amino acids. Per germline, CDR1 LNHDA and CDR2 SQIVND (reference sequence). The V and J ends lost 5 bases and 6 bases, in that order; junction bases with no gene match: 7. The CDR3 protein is CASSFRLAGEPGELFF. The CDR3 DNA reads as TGTGCCAGTAGTTTCCGACTAGCGGGAGAACCCGGGGAGCTGTTTTTT.

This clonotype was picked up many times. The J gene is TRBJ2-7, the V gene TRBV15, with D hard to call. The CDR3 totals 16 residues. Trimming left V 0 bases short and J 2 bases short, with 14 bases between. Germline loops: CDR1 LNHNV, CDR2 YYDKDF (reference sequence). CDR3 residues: CATSRDSASLPYEQYF. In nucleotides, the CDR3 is TGTGCCACCAGCAGAGATTCGGCCAGCTTACCCTACGAGCAGTACTTC.

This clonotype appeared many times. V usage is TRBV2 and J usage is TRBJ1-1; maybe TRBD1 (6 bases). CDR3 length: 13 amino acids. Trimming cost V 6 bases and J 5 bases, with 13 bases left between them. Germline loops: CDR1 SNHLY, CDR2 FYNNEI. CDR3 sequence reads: CASRQGSRTEAFF. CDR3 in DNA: TGTGCCAGCAGACAGGGTTCAAGAACTGAAGCTTTCTTT.

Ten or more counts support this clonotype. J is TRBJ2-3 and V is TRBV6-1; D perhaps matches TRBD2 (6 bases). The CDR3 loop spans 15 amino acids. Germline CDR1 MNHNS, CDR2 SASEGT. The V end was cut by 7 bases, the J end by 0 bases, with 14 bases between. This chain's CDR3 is CASTPSGTSTDTQYF. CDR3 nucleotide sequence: TGTGCCAGCACCCCGAGTGGGACTAGCACAGATACGCAGTATTTT.

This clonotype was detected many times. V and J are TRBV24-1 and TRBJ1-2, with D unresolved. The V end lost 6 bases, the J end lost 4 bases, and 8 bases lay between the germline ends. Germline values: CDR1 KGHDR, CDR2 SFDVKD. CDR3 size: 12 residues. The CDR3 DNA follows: TGTGCCACCAGTAGCGCCACCTATGGCTACACCTTC. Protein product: CATSSATYGYTF.

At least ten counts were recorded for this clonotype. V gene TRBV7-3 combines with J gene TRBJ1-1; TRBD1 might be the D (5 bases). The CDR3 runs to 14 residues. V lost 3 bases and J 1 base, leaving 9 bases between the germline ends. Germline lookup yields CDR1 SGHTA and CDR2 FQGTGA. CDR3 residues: CASSFDGANTEAFF. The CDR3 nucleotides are TGTGCCAGCAGCTTTGACGGGGCGAACACTGAAGCTTTCTTT. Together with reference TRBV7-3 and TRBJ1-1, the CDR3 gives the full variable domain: GAGVSQTPSNKVTEKGKYVELRCDPISGHTALYWYRQSLGQGPEFLIYFQGTGAADDSGLPNDRFFAVRPEGSVSTLKIQRTERGDSAVYLCASSFDGANTEAFFGQGTRLTVV.

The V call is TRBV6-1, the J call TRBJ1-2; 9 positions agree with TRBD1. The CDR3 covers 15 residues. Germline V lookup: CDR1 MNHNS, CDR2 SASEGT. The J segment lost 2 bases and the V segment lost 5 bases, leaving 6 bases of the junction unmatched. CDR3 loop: CASSRGQGRNYGYTF. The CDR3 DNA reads TGTGCCAGCAGTAGGGGACAGGGAAGGAACTATGGCTACACCTTC.

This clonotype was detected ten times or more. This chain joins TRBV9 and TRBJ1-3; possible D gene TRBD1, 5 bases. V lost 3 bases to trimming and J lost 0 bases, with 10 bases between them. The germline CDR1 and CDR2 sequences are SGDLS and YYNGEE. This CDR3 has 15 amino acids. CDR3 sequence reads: CASSGQDISGNTIYF. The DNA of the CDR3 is TGTGCCAGCAGCGGTCAGGACATCTCTGGAAACACCATATATTTT.

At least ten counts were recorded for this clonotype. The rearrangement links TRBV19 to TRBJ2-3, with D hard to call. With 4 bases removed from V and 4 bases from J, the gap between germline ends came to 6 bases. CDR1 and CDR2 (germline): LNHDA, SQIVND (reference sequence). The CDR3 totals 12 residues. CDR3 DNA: TGTGCCAGTAGTACCGGACCAGATACGCAGTATTTT. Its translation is CASSTGPDTQYF.

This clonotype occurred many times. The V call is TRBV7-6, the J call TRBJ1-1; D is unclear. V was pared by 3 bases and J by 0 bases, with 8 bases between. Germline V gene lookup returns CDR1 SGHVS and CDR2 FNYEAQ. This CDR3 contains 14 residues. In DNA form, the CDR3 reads TGTGCCAGCAGCTTTGCAGCTATGAACACTGAAGCTTTCTTT. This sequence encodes CASSFAAMNTEAFF. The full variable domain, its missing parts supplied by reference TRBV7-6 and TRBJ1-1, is GAGVSQSPRYKVTKRGQDVALRCDPISGHVSLYWYRQALGQGPEFLTYFNYEAQQDKSGLPNDRFSAERPEGSISTLTIQRTEQRDSAMYRCASSFAAMNTEAFFGQGTRLTVV.

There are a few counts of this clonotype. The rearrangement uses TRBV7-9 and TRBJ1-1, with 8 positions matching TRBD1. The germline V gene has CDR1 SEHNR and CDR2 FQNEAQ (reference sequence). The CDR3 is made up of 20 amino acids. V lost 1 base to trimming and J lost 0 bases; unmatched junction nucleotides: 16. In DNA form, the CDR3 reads TGTGCCAGCAGCTTAGTTAAACTCCGGGACAGGCCTATTATGAACACTGAAGCTTTCTTT. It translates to CASSLVKLRDRPIMNTEAFF.

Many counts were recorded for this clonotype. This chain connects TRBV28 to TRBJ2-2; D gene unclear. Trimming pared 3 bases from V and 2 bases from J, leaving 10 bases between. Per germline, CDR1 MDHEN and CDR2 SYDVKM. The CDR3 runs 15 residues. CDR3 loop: CASSLLADNTGELFF. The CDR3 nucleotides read TGTGCCAGCAGTTTGTTGGCTGATAACACCGGGGAGCTGTTTTTT.

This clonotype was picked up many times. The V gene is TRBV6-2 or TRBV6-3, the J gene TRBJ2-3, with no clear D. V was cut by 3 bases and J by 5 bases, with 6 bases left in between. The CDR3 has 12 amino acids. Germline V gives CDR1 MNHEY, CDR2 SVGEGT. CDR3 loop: CASSYLRDTQYF. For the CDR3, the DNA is TGTGCCAGCAGTTATCTACGAGATACGCAGTATTTT.

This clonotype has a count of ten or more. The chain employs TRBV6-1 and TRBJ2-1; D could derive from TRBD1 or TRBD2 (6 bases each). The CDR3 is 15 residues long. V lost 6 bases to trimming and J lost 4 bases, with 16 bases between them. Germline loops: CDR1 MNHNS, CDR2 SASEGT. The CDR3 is CASSPGGGTYNEQFF. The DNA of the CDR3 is TGTGCCAGCAGCCCCGGGGGCGGGACGTACAATGAGCAGTTCTTC.

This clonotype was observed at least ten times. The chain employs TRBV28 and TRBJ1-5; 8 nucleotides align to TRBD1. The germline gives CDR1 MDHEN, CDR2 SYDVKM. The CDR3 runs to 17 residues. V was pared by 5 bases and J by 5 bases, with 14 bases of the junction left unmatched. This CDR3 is CASSPRQGLKVDQPQHF. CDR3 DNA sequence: TGTGCCAGCAGTCCTCGACAGGGGCTAAAGGTGGATCAGCCCCAGCATTTT.

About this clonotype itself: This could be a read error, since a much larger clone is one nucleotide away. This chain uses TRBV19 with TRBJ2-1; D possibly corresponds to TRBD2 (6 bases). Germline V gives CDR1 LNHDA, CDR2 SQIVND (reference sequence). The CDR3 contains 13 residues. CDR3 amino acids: CASSWGVVNAQFF. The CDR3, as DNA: TGTGCCAGTAGTTGGGGGGTCGTTAATGCGCAGTTCTTC.

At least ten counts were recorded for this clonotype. The DNA for the CDR3 is TGCAGTGCCAAGTGGGCAGCAGCTAACTATGGCTACACCTTC. Protein sequence: CSAKWAAANYGYTF. V gene TRBV20-1 combines with J gene TRBJ1-2, with D hard to call. CDR1 is DFQATT, CDR2 SNEGSKA, per germline (reference sequence). This CDR3 is built from 14 residues. V lost 6 bases, J lost 0 bases, and 14 bases lay in between.

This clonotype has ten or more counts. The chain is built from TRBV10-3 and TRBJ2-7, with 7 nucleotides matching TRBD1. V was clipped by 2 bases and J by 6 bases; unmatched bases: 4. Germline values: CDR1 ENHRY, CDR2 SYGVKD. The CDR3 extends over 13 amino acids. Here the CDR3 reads CAISETGAAEQYF. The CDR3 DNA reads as TGTGCCATCAGTGAGACAGGGGCGGCCGAGCAGTACTTC.

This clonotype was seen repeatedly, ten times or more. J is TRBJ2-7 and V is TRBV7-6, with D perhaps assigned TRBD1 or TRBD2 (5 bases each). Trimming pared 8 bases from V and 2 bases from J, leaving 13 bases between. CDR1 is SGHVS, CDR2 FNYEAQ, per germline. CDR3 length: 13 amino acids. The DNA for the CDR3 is TGTGCCAGCTCCTGGGGACCCACCTACGAGCAGTACTTC. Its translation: CASSWGPTYEQYF.

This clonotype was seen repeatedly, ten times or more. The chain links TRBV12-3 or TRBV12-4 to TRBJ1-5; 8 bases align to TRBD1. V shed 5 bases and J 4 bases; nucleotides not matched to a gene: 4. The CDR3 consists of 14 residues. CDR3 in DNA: TGTGCCAGCAGTCCAACAGGGGGTAATCAGCCCCAGCATTTT. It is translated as CASSPTGGNQPQHF.

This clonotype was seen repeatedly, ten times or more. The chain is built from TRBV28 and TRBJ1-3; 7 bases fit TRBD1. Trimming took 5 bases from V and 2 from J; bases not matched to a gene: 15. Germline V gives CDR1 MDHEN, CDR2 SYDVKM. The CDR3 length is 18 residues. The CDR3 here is CASSLEGGGGSTGNTIYF. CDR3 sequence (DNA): TGTGCCAGCAGTCTGGAGGGCGGAGGGGGCTCGACTGGAAACACCATATATTTT.

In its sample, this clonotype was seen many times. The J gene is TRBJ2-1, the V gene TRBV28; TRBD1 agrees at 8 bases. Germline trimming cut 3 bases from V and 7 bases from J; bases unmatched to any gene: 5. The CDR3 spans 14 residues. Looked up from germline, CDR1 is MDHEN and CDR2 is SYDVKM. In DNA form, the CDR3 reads TGTGCCAGCAGTTTGCAGACAGGGGCGAATGAGCAGTTCTTC. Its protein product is CASSLQTGANEQFF.

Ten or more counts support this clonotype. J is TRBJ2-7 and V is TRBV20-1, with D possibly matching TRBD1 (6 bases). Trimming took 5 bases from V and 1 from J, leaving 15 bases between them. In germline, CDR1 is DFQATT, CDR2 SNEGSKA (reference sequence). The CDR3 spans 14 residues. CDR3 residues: CSAWDNSASYEQYF. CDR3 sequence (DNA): TGCAGTGCTTGGGACAACTCAGCTTCCTACGAGCAGTACTTC.

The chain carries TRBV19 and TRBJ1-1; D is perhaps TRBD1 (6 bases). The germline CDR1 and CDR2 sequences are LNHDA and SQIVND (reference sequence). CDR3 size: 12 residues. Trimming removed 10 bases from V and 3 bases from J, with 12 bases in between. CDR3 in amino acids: CATQDSDTEAFF. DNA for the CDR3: TGTGCCACCCAGGACAGCGACACTGAAGCTTTCTTT.

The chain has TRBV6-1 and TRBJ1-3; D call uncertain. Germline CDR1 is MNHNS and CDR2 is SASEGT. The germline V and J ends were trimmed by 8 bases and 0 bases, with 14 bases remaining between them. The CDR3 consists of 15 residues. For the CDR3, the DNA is TGTGCCAGCTCATCGAATCACAACTCTGGAAACACCATATATTTT. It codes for CASSSNHNSGNTIYF.

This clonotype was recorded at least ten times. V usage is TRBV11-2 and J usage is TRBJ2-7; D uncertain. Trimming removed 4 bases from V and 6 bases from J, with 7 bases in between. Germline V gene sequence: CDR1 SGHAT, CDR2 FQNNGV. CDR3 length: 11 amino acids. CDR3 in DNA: TGTGCCAGCAGCTCGGGTCCCGAGCAGTACTTC. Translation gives CASSSGPEQYF.

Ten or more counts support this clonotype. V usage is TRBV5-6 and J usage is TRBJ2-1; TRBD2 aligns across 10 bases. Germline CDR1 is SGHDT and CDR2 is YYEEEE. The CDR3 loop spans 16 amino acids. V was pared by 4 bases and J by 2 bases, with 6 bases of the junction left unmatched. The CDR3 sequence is CASSTTSGNAYNEQFF. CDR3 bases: TGTGCCAGCAGCACAACTAGCGGGAACGCCTACAATGAGCAGTTCTTC.